The 25 T cell receptor beta chains presented below share a single source sample, sequenced in a study of blood T cell repertoires in COVID-19. Clones were sequenced by immunoSEQ multiplex PCR, and TCRdb holds only the in-frame ones, with some missing. The sample consists of 160,000 or so clones, around 80% of them appearing once. Sequencing was performed on PBMCs or T cells enriched from blood (not recorded which). The receptor set was obtained from a man in his fifties or sixties who had recovered from COVID-19.

The V call is TRBV19, the J call TRBJ1-4; possible D gene TRBD1, 5 bases. Germline loops: CDR1 LNHDA, CDR2 SQIVND (reference sequence). V lost 5 bases and J lost 7, with 8 bases in between. This CDR3 contains 12 residues. As DNA, the CDR3 is TGTGCCAGTAGTCAGGGTGGTGAAAAACTGTTTTTT. Translated, it gives CASSQGGEKLFF.

The J gene is TRBJ2-2, the V gene TRBV5-1, with TRBD1 matching 10 bases. Trimming removed 4 bases from V and 5 bases from J; junction bases left unmatched: 8. CDR3 length equals 16 residues. Germline V lookup: CDR1 SGHRS, CDR2 YFSETQ. In nucleotides, the CDR3 is TGCGCCAGCAGCGGGTCCGGGACAGGGGTAACCGGGGAGCTGTTTTTT. This codes for CASSGSGTGVTGELFF.

V is TRBV6-6 and J is TRBJ2-7; TRBD2 matches 12 bases. After removal of 5 bases from V and 4 bases from J, the junction contained 9 bases not matched to a gene. Germline CDR1 and CDR2: MNHNY and SVGAGI (reference sequence). This CDR3 contains 16 residues. The CDR3: CASSLRTSGVVYEQYF. The CDR3 DNA is TGTGCCAGCAGTCTACGGACTAGCGGGGTTGTGTACGAGCAGTACTTC.

The V and J genes are TRBV28 and TRBJ1-5; 7 nucleotides align to TRBD1. CDR1 and CDR2 (germline): MDHEN, SYDVKM. The CDR3 extends over 15 amino acids. Losses at the gene ends were 6 bases for V and 2 bases for J; bases not matched to a gene: 7. The CDR3 sequence: CASSQAQGGNQPQHF. The DNA for the CDR3 is TGTGCCAGCAGCCAGGCCCAGGGGGGCAATCAGCCCCAGCATTTT.

This sequence joins TRBV19 and TRBJ1-6; TRBD1 might be the D (5 bases). Trimming removed 9 bases at V and 0 bases at J, with 12 bases between. The CDR3 is 15 amino acids. The germline V gene encodes CDR1 LNHDA and CDR2 SQIVND (reference sequence). CDR3 sequence reads: CASTDSSSYNSPLHF. CDR3 coding DNA: TGTGCCAGCACCGACAGCAGCTCCTATAATTCACCCCTCCACTTT.

The V gene is TRBV14, the J gene TRBJ1-6; maybe TRBD1 (6 bases). CDR1 and CDR2 (germline): SGHDN, FVKESK. Trimming removed 8 bases at V and 9 bases at J, with 20 bases between. This CDR3 is 15 amino acids long. The CDR3 DNA follows: TGTGCCAGCCGTCCCACAGGGTTTGAGGGTTCACCCCTCCACTTT. Its translation: CASRPTGFEGSPLHF.

This clone was seen only once. J is TRBJ1-2 and V is TRBV9; D is ambiguous. The germline V and J ends were trimmed by 0 bases and 8 bases, with 23 bases remaining between them. The CDR3 consists of 17 residues. The germline V gene encodes CDR1 SGDLS and CDR2 YYNGEE. DNA of the CDR3: TGTGCCAGCAGCGTAGTTCCTGGGCGGGGAGGCGATCAGGGCTACACCTTC. Translating gives CASSVVPGRGGDQGYTF.

V is TRBV19 and J is TRBJ1-5, with D maybe TRBD1 (6 bases). The CDR3 contains 17 residues. V lost 4 bases and J 4 bases, leaving 20 bases between the germline ends. Germline values: CDR1 LNHDA, CDR2 SQIVND (reference sequence). The CDR3 here is CASSREARTAKNQPQHF. CDR3 sequence (DNA): TGTGCCAGTAGTAGAGAGGCCCGGACAGCTAAGAATCAGCCCCAGCATTTT.

The gene calls are TRBV19 and TRBJ2-4; 7 bases are shared with TRBD1. Germline V gene lookup returns CDR1 LNHDA and CDR2 SQIVND (reference sequence). This CDR3 comprises 16 residues. V gave up 8 bases and J gave up 0 bases; unmatched junction bases: 10. DNA of the CDR3: TGTGCCAGTGCCACTCCGGGACAGCTAGCCAAAAACATTCAGTACTTC. Its translation: CASATPGQLAKNIQYF.

The rearrangement links TRBV7-9 to TRBJ1-3; no definite D call. The germline V and J ends were trimmed by 6 bases and 2 bases, with 17 bases remaining between them. The germline V gene has CDR1 SEHNR and CDR2 FQNEAQ (reference sequence). The CDR3 has 16 residues. The CDR3 protein is CASSKPREGTGNTIYF. DNA for the CDR3: TGTGCCAGCAGTAAACCCCGGGAGGGCACTGGAAACACCATATATTTT.

The chain links TRBV19 to TRBJ1-1; D is perhaps TRBD1 (6 bases). Germline CDR1 and CDR2: LNHDA and SQIVND (reference sequence). The CDR3 covers 14 residues. Trimming took off 8 bases at V and 7 bases at J, with 20 bases between the two ends. The DNA for the CDR3 is TGTGCCAGTGGCTACCCCCGGGGGGGCCGTGAAGCTTTCTTT. It encodes CASGYPRGGREAFF.

The rearrangement links TRBV10-3 to TRBJ1-6; tentative D call: TRBD1 (5 bases). CDR1 ENHRY and CDR2 SYGVKD come from the germline V gene. The germline V and J ends were trimmed by 0 bases and 8 bases, with 17 bases remaining between them. The CDR3 totals 17 residues. In nucleotides, the CDR3 is TGTGCCATCAGTGAGTCGATAGCAGGGCGATTCGATTCACCCCTCCACTTT. It encodes CAISESIAGRFDSPLHF.

This chain connects TRBV6-5 to TRBJ2-5; 9 bases match TRBD1. The germline CDR1 and CDR2 sequences are MNHEY and SVGAGI. Trimming at V came to 8 bases and at J to 4 bases, leaving 8 bases not matched to a gene. There are 14 residues in the CDR3. CDR3 sequence reads: CASSGTGMGETQYF. The CDR3, as DNA: TGTGCCAGCTCCGGGACAGGGATGGGAGAGACCCAGTACTTC.

This sequence joins TRBV29-1 and TRBJ1-1; TRBD1 agrees at 7 bases. The CDR3 consists of 13 residues. The germline V gene has CDR1 SQVTM and CDR2 ANQGSEA. V gave up 6 bases and J gave up 6 bases; unmatched junction bases: 10. CDR3 in DNA: TGCAGCGTCGGGACAGTTCTCGGCTCTGAAGCTTTCTTT. It yields the protein CSVGTVLGSEAFF.

The genes are TRBV6-5 and TRBJ1-2; TRBD1 agrees at 8 bases. This CDR3 spans 14 amino acids. In germline, CDR1 is MNHEY, CDR2 SVGAGI. J was trimmed by 7 bases and V by 7 bases; bases with no gene match: 11. CDR3 protein: CASTPTTGVGGYTF. The CDR3 region has the DNA TGTGCCAGCACTCCCACGACAGGGGTGGGTGGCTACACCTTC.

V gene TRBV3-1 (or the pseudogene TRBV3-2) combines with J gene TRBJ1-1; 9 bases match TRBD1. J gave up 5 bases and V 5 bases, and 9 bases lay outside the gene matches. The CDR3 has 15 residues. Germline CDR1 reads LGHDT; CDR2 reads YNNKEL (reference sequence). CDR3 protein: CASSDPGTGKTEAFF. The CDR3 bases are TGTGCCAGCAGCGATCCCGGGACAGGGAAAACTGAAGCTTTCTTT.

This clone was detected once. The chain couples TRBV5-1 to TRBJ2-3, with TRBD2 matching 11 bases. Germline V CDR1 and CDR2: SGHRS, YFSETQ. After removal of 4 bases from V and 3 bases from J, the junction contained 10 bases not matched to a gene. The CDR3 covers 17 residues. CDR3 coding DNA: TGCGCCAGCAGCCCGACGGCTAGCGGGGGGAGGACAGATACGCAGTATTTT. Its protein product is CASSPTASGGRTDTQYF. Drawing the rest from reference TRBV5-1 and TRBJ2-3, the complete variable domain is KAGVTQTPRYLIKTRGQQVTLSCSPISGHRSVSWYQQTPGQGLQFLFEYFSETQRNKGNFPGRFSGRQFSNSRSEMNVSTLELGDSALYLCASSPTASGGRTDTQYFGPGTRLTVL.

The rearrangement uses TRBV6-1 and TRBJ2-5; perhaps TRBD1 as D (6 bases). The V end was cut by 0 bases, the J end by 5 bases, with 16 bases between. The CDR3 length is 16 residues. CDR1 is MNHNS and CDR2 is SASEGT in the germline V gene. The DNA of the CDR3 is TGTGCCAGCAGTGAAGCGTTTGGGGGCGGGCAGGAGACCCAGTACTTC. It encodes CASSEAFGGGQETQYF.

In nucleotides, the CDR3 is TGTGCCAGCAGCTTAGCCCCCCAGGACACCGGGGAGCTGTTTTTT. Encoded protein: CASSLAPQDTGELFF. This chain connects TRBV11-2 to TRBJ2-2; no clear D. Germline lookup yields CDR1 SGHAT and CDR2 FQNNGV. Trimming took off 1 base at V and 3 bases at J, with 9 bases between the two ends. CDR3 length equals 15 residues.

The chain couples TRBV9 to TRBJ2-5; 10 bases align to TRBD2. CDR3 size: 15 residues. Germline trimming cut 3 bases from V and 4 bases from J; bases unmatched to any gene: 6. The germline V gene has CDR1 SGDLS and CDR2 YYNGEE. CDR3 DNA: TGTGCCAGCAGCGAGGGACTAGCGTTCGGAGAGACCCAGTACTTC. Translating it yields CASSEGLAFGETQYF.

The chain employs TRBV30 and TRBJ1-6, with 7 nucleotides matching TRBD1. Trimming removed 4 bases from V and 2 bases from J; junction bases left unmatched: 5. The germline V gene has CDR1 GTSNPN and CDR2 SVGIG (reference sequence). The CDR3 is made up of 15 amino acids. CDR3 sequence reads: CAWKLDRAYNSPLHF. CDR3 sequence (DNA): TGTGCCTGGAAGCTCGACAGGGCCTATAATTCACCCCTCCACTTT. Full variable domain (missing parts from reference TRBV30 and TRBJ1-6): SQTIHQWPATLVQPVGSPLSLECTVEGTSNPNLYWYRQAAGRGLQLLFYSVGIGQISSEVPQNLSASRPQDRQFILSSKKLLLSDSGFYLCAWKLDRAYNSPLHFGNGTRLTVT.

CDR3 loop: CASSVDSATEAFF. The CDR3 nucleotides are TGTGCCAGCAGCGTCGACAGTGCCACTGAAGCTTTCTTT. The rearrangement links TRBV9 to TRBJ1-1; weak D call: TRBD1 (5 bases). This CDR3 spans 13 amino acids. Germline V CDR1 and CDR2: SGDLS, YYNGEE. Trimming left V 2 bases short and J 4 bases short, with 9 bases between. The full variable domain, with the rest looked up from reference TRBV9 and TRBJ1-1, is DSGVTQTPKHLITATGQRVTLRCSPRSGDLSVYWYQQSLDQGLQFLIQYYNGEERAKGNILERFSAQQFPDLHSELNLSSLELGDSALYFCASSVDSATEAFFGQGTRLTVV.

Only a few counts were recorded for this clone. The chain combines TRBV5-1 with TRBJ1-6; 7 nucleotides line up with TRBD1. The CDR3 sequence is 14 residues long. CDR1 SGHRS and CDR2 YFSETQ come from the germline V gene. The trim removed 3 bases at V and 5 bases at J, leaving 2 bases unmatched. CDR3 loop: CASSSGTDNSPLHF. The CDR3 nucleotides are TGCGCCAGCAGCTCCGGGACAGATAATTCACCCCTCCACTTT. Together with reference TRBV5-1 and TRBJ1-6, the CDR3 gives the full variable domain: KAGVTQTPRYLIKTRGQQVTLSCSPISGHRSVSWYQQTPGQGLQFLFEYFSETQRNKGNFPGRFSGRQFSNSRSEMNVSTLELGDSALYLCASSSGTDNSPLHFGNGTRLTVT.

J is TRBJ1-1 and V is TRBV7-8; D gene uncertain. The V end was cut by 3 bases, the J end by 4 bases, with 9 bases between. This CDR3 region has 13 residues. In germline, CDR1 is SGHVS, CDR2 FQNEAQ. This CDR3 reads CASSFGVGTEAFF. CDR3 coding DNA: TGTGCCAGCAGCTTCGGGGTGGGCACTGAAGCTTTCTTT.

The chain's CDR3 is CASSLDPGREETQYF. DNA of the CDR3: TGTGCCAGCAGCTTAGATCCAGGGAGGGAAGAGACCCAGTACTTC. The chain uses TRBV7-6 and TRBJ2-5, with 7 bases matching TRBD2. This CDR3 has 15 amino acids. The germline V gene has CDR1 SGHVS and CDR2 FNYEAQ. J gave up 3 bases and V 1 base, and 5 bases lay outside the gene matches.